Detailed here is one TCR beta chain. The antigen remains unidentified. This specimen belongs to a study of T cell responses to AZD1222 COVID-19 vaccine. Study results and caveats: Regions 160-218 and 743-854 held dominance among vaccine-associated CD4 TCRs, which spanned spike. No day 14 peak samples; only post-peak repertoires were characterized. Nearly half of spike-specific TCRs reportedly target unmutated variant regions.

Here immunoSEQ multiplex PCR was the method, and the copy in TCRdb shows in-frame clones only, minus some. The table includes some 150,000 clones, 90% to 95% detected once. The germline gives CDR1 MNHEY, CDR2 SVGAGI. Losses at the gene ends were 3 bases for V and 4 bases for J; bases not matched to a gene: 9. This CDR3 spans 16 amino acids. This receptor was taken from an adult in good health. The sequencing used peripheral blood, collected on day 0 of AZD1222 vaccination. This chain links TRBV6-5 with TRBJ2-1; 7 bases line up with TRBD1. CDR3 sequence: CASSYYSPGQYNEQFF. CDR3 nucleotide sequence: TGTGCCAGCAGTTATTATTCCCCGGGACAGTACAATGAGCAGTTCTTC.